The 22 T cell receptor beta chains below were found in one sample sequenced in a study of blood T cells in healthy people across ages. Through a sample-barcoded 5' primer and a J-beta primer mix, a second PCR was run for about 7 to 12 cycles. TCRdb called the 5' RACE reads again in MiXCR, with one record for every CDR3 protein. The sample has around 940,000 distinct CDR3 sequences, just over 50% seen once. Sequenced: blood. These TCRs come from a woman aged 55-69 years in good health.

This clonotype was observed a handful of times. The rearrangement uses TRBV12-3 or TRBV12-4 and TRBJ2-7; D assignment may be TRBD1 or TRBD2 (5 bases each). Between the trimmed V and J ends, which lost 7 bases and 0 bases, there was a span of 16 bases. The CDR3 sequence is 15 residues long. The CDR3 DNA sequence: TGTGCCAGCACCTCGGGACCCCTTAGCTCCTACGAGCAGTACTTC. Amino acid sequence: CASTSGPLSSYEQYF.

The chain joins TRBV7-2 to TRBJ2-3, with TRBD1 matching 10 bases. Germline assignment: CDR1 SGHTA and CDR2 FQGNSA. Trimming removed 5 bases from V and 2 bases from J; junction bases left unmatched: 7. The CDR3 loop spans 16 amino acids. The CDR3 DNA reads as TGTGCCAGCAGCGCGGCCGGGACAGGGGCCACAGATACGCAGTATTTT. Translation: CASSAAGTGATDTQYF.

V usage is TRBV11-3 and J usage is TRBJ2-6; no reliable D call. The CDR3 has 15 amino acids. V shed 5 bases and J shed 4 bases, with 12 bases lying between them. Germline values: CDR1 SGHNT, CDR2 YENEEA. CDR3 residues: CASSETSAGANVLTF. CDR3 bases: TGTGCCAGCAGCGAGACATCGGCCGGGGCCAACGTCCTGACTTTC. The variable domain in full, with the rest retrieved from reference TRBV11-3 and TRBJ2-6, is EAGVVQSPRYKIIEKKQPVAFWCNPISGHNTLYWYLQNLGQGPELLIRYENEEAVDDSQLPKDRFSAERLKGVDSTLKIQPAELGDSAVYLCASSETSAGANVLTFGAGSRLTVL.

The chain has TRBV15 and TRBJ2-3; either TRBD1 or TRBD2 may fit D (6 bases each). The CDR3 contains 15 residues. Germline CDR1 reads LNHNV; CDR2 reads YYDKDF (reference sequence). The germline V and J ends were trimmed by 6 bases and 5 bases, with 18 bases remaining between them. The CDR3 sequence: CATREGGIRRDTQYF. The DNA for the CDR3 is TGTGCCACCAGGGAGGGGGGCATTAGGAGAGATACGCAGTATTTT.

The chain links TRBV29-1 to TRBJ2-1; the match to TRBD2 covers 9 bases. V lost 7 bases to trimming and J lost 7 bases; unmatched junction nucleotides: 8. Germline lookup yields CDR1 SQVTM and CDR2 ANQGSEA. The CDR3 has 13 amino acids. CDR3 sequence (DNA): TGCAGCGGTATTAGCGGGAGTATAAATGAGCAGTTCTTC. Residues: CSGISGSINEQFF.

The chain uses TRBV7-9 and TRBJ2-4; 8 nucleotides line up with TRBD1. The last part of the DNA fits TRBJ2-7 better; the J call may be wrong. This CDR3 has 16 amino acids. The germline V gene encodes CDR1 SEHNR and CDR2 FQNEAQ (reference sequence). CDR3 nucleotide sequence: TGTGCCAGCAGTCAAACTACCGGGACAGGAGCCTACGAGCAGTACTTC. This sequence encodes CASSQTTGTGAYEQYF.

The CDR3 is CATSRDRLNTEAFF. The CDR3 DNA reads as TGTGCCACCAGCAGAGATCGACTGAACACTGAAGCTTTCTTT. The chain couples TRBV15 to TRBJ1-1, with unresolved D. The CDR3 has 14 amino acids. Trimming took off 0 bases at V and 0 bases at J, with 5 bases between the two ends. Germline CDR1 LNHNV, CDR2 YYDKDF (reference sequence).

This chain connects TRBV9 to TRBJ2-7; a weak D match, TRBD1 (6 bases). This CDR3 spans 14 amino acids. V lost 4 bases, J lost 5 bases, and 16 bases lay in between. Germline loops: CDR1 SGDLS, CDR2 YYNGEE. This chain's CDR3 is CASSPGQGFDEQYF. The CDR3 DNA follows: TGTGCCAGCAGCCCCGGGCAGGGGTTCGACGAGCAGTACTTC.

This sequence joins TRBV20-1 and TRBJ2-7; D unclear. Trimming took 0 bases from V and 1 from J, leaving 10 bases between them. Germline values: CDR1 DFQATT, CDR2 SNEGSKA (reference sequence). The CDR3 loop spans 14 amino acids. Written as DNA, the CDR3 is TGCAGTGCTAGAGATCTAGGCAAATCCTACGAGCAGTACTTC. It encodes CSARDLGKSYEQYF.

The V gene is TRBV7-9, the J gene TRBJ2-3, with D tentatively TRBD1 (6 bases). V was pared by 5 bases and J by 6 bases, with 12 bases between. Germline CDR1 is SEHNR and CDR2 is FQNEAQ (reference sequence). The CDR3 length is 13 residues. CDR3 nucleotide sequence: TGTGCCAGCAGCCCTTCGAGGGGGGATACGCAGTATTTT. The encoded protein is CASSPSRGDTQYF.

This chain connects TRBV29-1 to TRBJ2-3; tentative D call: TRBD2 (6 bases). Between the trimmed V and J ends, which lost 0 bases and 6 bases, there was a span of 7 bases. Per the germline V gene, CDR1 is SQVTM and CDR2 is ANQGSEA. This CDR3 has 12 residues. The CDR3 DNA reads as TGCAGCGTTGAAGAGGGGAGGGATACGCAGTATTTT. Translated: CSVEEGRDTQYF.

J is TRBJ1-1 and V is TRBV7-9; possibly TRBD1 for D (6 bases). The CDR3 covers 14 residues. V shed 4 bases and J shed 5 bases, with 14 bases lying between them. The germline V gene has CDR1 SEHNR and CDR2 FQNEAQ (reference sequence). The CDR3 protein is CASSSGTIETEAFF. The CDR3 DNA reads as TGTGCCAGCAGCTCCGGGACAATTGAGACTGAAGCTTTCTTT.

This clonotype has only a few counts. This sequence joins TRBV24-1 and TRBJ2-7; D possibly corresponds to TRBD1 (5 bases). The CDR3 runs to 15 residues. CDR1 and CDR2 from the germline V gene are KGHDR and SFDVKD. V lost 3 bases and J lost 2, with 13 bases in between. CDR3 coding DNA: TGTGCCACCAGTGATCCCCGGCAGGGAACCTACGAGCAGTACTTC. Translation: CATSDPRQGTYEQYF.

The chain uses TRBV6-5 and TRBJ2-2; D gene uncertain. Per germline, CDR1 MNHEY and CDR2 SVGAGI. CDR3 length: 15 residues. The germline V and J ends were trimmed by 0 bases and 3 bases, with 8 bases remaining between them. As DNA, the CDR3 is TGTGCCAGCAGTTACTCGAGCTACGACACCGGGGAGCTGTTTTTT. Protein sequence: CASSYSSYDTGELFF.

The chain is built from TRBV7-2 and TRBJ2-1; 7 bases map to TRBD2. J lost 1 base, V lost 1 base, and 4 bases had no gene match. The germline V gene has CDR1 SGHTA and CDR2 FQGNSA. This CDR3 is 16 amino acids long. CDR3 loop: CASSLEAGVSYNEQFF. CDR3 nucleotide sequence: TGTGCCAGCAGCTTAGAGGCGGGAGTTTCCTACAATGAGCAGTTCTTC.

This clonotype was recorded a few times. The gene calls are TRBV29-1 and TRBJ2-5; D may be TRBD1 (5 bases). V was pared by 1 base and J by 5 bases, with 11 bases between. CDR1 and CDR2 (germline): SQVTM, ANQGSEA. The CDR3 totals 13 residues. The CDR3 DNA reads as TGCAGCGTTGAAGCGTTTCAGGGCGAGACCCAGTACTTC. Protein: CSVEAFQGETQYF.

This chain links TRBV2 with TRBJ2-5, with unresolved D. The better agreement between TRBJ2-7 and the DNA end casts doubt on the J call. The CDR3 is 12 residues long. CDR1 is SNHLY, CDR2 FYNNEI, per germline. The CDR3 nucleotides are TGTGCCAGCAGAACGGACCCCTACGAGCAGTACTTC. Encoded protein: CASRTDPYEQYF.

This clonotype was seen a few times. The chain joins TRBV12-3 or TRBV12-4 to TRBJ2-7; D not resolved. CDR3 length: 15 amino acids. V was cut by 4 bases and J by 1 base, with 14 bases left in between. The DNA of the CDR3 is TGTGCCAGCAGTTCGGCGGCAGTTGCTTCCTACGAGCAGTACTTC. Translation: CASSSAAVASYEQYF.

V gene TRBV4-2 combines with J gene TRBJ2-1; the D gene is possibly TRBD1 (6 bases). The CDR3 runs to 17 residues. The germline gives CDR1 LGHNA, CDR2 YNFKEQ. The germline V and J ends were trimmed by 0 bases and 5 bases, with 17 bases remaining between them. Written as DNA, the CDR3 is TGTGCCAGCAGCCAAGATCCAGGGGCCCCTGCACACAATGAGCAGTTCTTC. Translated, it gives CASSQDPGAPAHNEQFF.

This clonotype has a handful of counts. This chain connects TRBV24-1 to TRBJ2-3; unclear D gene. Germline CDR1 KGHDR, CDR2 SFDVKD. The CDR3 is 11 residues long. The V end was cut by 7 bases, the J end by 4 bases, with 5 bases between. The CDR3 protein is CATRWADTQYF. Written as DNA, the CDR3 is TGTGCCACCAGGTGGGCAGATACGCAGTATTTT.

The chain recombines TRBV10-2 with TRBJ2-3, with D possibly matching TRBD2 (6 bases). This CDR3 is 15 amino acids long. The germline V gene has CDR1 WSHSY and CDR2 SAAADI. Trimming stripped 1 base from V and 6 bases from J, with 14 bases between. Here the CDR3 DNA reads TGCGCCAGCAGTGAGTGGACTCCCCGGGGGGATACGCAGTATTTT. Amino acids: CASSEWTPRGDTQYF.

The table lists this clonotype with many counts. CDR3 sequence reads: CSVEVNEQFF. The CDR3 region has the DNA TGCAGCGTTGAAGTCAATGAGCAGTTCTTC. The chain is built from TRBV29-1 and TRBJ2-1; D not certain. The germline CDR1 and CDR2 sequences are SQVTM and ANQGSEA. Deletions cut 1 base from V and 6 bases from J, with 1 base between. This CDR3 is 10 amino acids long.